The subject of this entry is one T cell receptor (beta chain). Its antigen is unidentified. The data were taken from a study of cytomegalovirus exposure and HLA in healthy donors. Study-level points and caveats: Analysis performed later found more than 15,000 TCR beta sequences associated with HLA alleles at 0.05 false discovery rate. A missense DCLRE1C variant was associated with V- and J-gene trimming of TCR beta chains in a later analysis, and an independent cohort replicated the association. By HLA locus, TCR association rates varied in a later analysis, with DRB1 showing the most and HLA-C the fewest.

PCR employed 60 Vbeta and 13 Jbeta primers. TCRdb's copy holds only in-frame clones and misses some; the assay was immunoSEQ multiplex PCR. The sample carries fewer than 75,000 clones, 80% recorded once. Germline V gene lookup returns CDR1 GTSNPN and CDR2 SVGIG (reference sequence). V lost 2 bases to trimming and J lost 3 bases; unmatched junction nucleotides: 1. This CDR3 is built from 12 residues. Material for sequencing was PBMCs. This TCR was sampled from a woman aged 25 to 39 in good health and CMV-seronegative. The rearrangement uses TRBV30 and TRBJ2-7; 7 positions match TRBD1. As DNA, the CDR3 is TGTGCCTGGAGTTCAGGGGGCTACGAGCAGTACTTC. Translation: CAWSSGGYEQYF.